This T cell receptor (beta chain) stems from a study of regulatory dendritic cells for organ transplantation. On this clone itself: Antigen: not known.

Profiled with immunoSEQ multiplex PCR; TCRdb holds only in-frame clones, not every one. The repertoire holds about 38,000 clones, with around nine tenths as singletons. Germline V gene sequence: CDR1 SGHTA, CDR2 FQGTGA. Between the trimmed V and J ends, which lost 5 bases and 7 bases, there was a span of 15 bases. This CDR3 contains 14 residues. Study-level findings and limits: Naive CD4+ and CD8+ repertoires were highly diverse; memory CD8+ was most oligoclonal. Of resting T cell subsets, memory CD8+ had the most alloreactive clonotypes. Mature dendritic cells appeared to drive more memory CD8+ clonal expansion than regulatory ones.

The chain combines TRBV7-3 with TRBJ2-1, with TRBD2 as a possible D gene (6 bases). The source is a human donor in good health. Source material: naive CD8+ T cells from blood. Described subset: CD45RA+ naive T cells. CDR3 sequence (DNA): TGTGCCAGCAGCCTTCCGACTAGTCCGAATGAGCAGTTCTTC. Its translation: CASSLPTSPNEQFF.